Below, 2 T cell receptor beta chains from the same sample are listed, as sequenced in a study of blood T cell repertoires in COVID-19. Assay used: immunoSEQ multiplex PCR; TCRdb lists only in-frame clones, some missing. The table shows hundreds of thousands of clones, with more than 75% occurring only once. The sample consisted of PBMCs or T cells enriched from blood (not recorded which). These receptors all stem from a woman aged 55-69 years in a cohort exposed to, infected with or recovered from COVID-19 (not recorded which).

The CDR3 here is CASSLYYNEQFF. The CDR3 DNA is TGTGCCAGCAGCTTATACTACAATGAGCAGTTCTTC. This chain connects TRBV7-2 to TRBJ2-1; D remains unclear. This CDR3 comprises 12 residues. Trimming took off 2 bases at V and 3 bases at J, with 2 bases between the two ends. Germline V CDR1 and CDR2: SGHTA, FQGNSA. Combining the CDR3 with reference TRBV7-2 and TRBJ2-1 gives the whole variable domain GAGVSQSPSNKVTEKGKDVELRCDPISGHTALYWYRQSLGQGLEFLIYFQGNSAPDKSGLPSDRFSAERTGGSVSTLTIQRTQQEDSAVYLCASSLYYNEQFFGPGTRLTVL.

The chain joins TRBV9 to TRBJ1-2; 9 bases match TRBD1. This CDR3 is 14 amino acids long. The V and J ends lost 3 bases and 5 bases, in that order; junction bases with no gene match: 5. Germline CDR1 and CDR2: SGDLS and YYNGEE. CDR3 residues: CASSERDRDYGYTF. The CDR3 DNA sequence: TGTGCCAGCAGCGAGAGGGACAGGGATTATGGCTACACCTTC. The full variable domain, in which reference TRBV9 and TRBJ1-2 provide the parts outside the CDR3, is DSGVTQTPKHLITATGQRVTLRCSPRSGDLSVYWYQQSLDQGLQFLIQYYNGEERAKGNILERFSAQQFPDLHSELNLSSLELGDSALYFCASSERDRDYGYTFGSGTRLTVV.